This T cell receptor (beta chain) is from a study of cytomegalovirus exposure and HLA in healthy donors (dated by TCRdb to 2015 to 2018). General notes on the study: An earlier analysis of some 600 of the donors reported 276 Gb of sequence data and 90 million to 120 million unique TCR beta sequences obtained from roughly 170 million T cells. Approximately 300 gigabases of sequencing data and tens of millions of unique TCR sequences were included in an early release covering roughly 600 HLA-typed donors. Among the roughly 430 genotyped donors, around 81% belonged to the genetic ancestry cluster associated with self-reported Caucasian donors. The aim of the study was to test whether cataloging public T cell receptors could identify signatures of past pathogen exposure. The study profiled the T cell repertoires of 550 to 700 subjects by immunosequencing and related them to cytomegalovirus serostatus. Besides the first cohort of 666 subjects, a separate validation cohort made up of over 95 different subjects was used. To predict cytomegalovirus infection status, the study combined high-throughput TCR immunosequencing, statistical association of individual TCRs with disease status, and machine learning. To study patterns of TCR occurrence, a later analysis re-analyzed previously published TCR beta repertoires from 600 to 750 donors and added high-resolution HLA genotyping. Rather than drawing on any new phenotypic data, the later analysis identified candidate immune exposures from TCR beta sequences and the way those sequences occurred across donors. An earlier analysis of 587 of the donors used high-throughput TCR beta sequencing to judge whether each TCR beta V gene segment behaved as functional or pseudogenic. Donor age, sex, ethnicity and CMV serostatus were compiled alongside the repertoire data. A later genetic analysis used genome-wide SNP genotypes for about 65% of the 666 donors, treating that subset as a discovery cohort. All discovery cohort repertoires had been generated using a single sequencing platform. Both class I and class II loci were covered by HLA typing, at four-digit resolution. The number of typed donors differed by locus: about 620-630 for A, B, C, DRB1 and DQB1; 522 for DQA1; about 600 for DPA1; and roughly 450 for DPB1. Because of strong linkage in the cohort, 5 or 6 DR-DQ haplotypes were treated as single units for association and clustering. Among some 400 genotyped donors of the cohort, an average of approximately 240,000 unique TCR beta nucleotide sequences was sequenced per donor, of which about 19% were non-productive.

Summary of the overall study and its limitations: Correlated functional status among segregating V segments might reflect linkage disequilibrium, but an unknown experimental factor could not be ruled out. In a later analysis, several top co-occurrence clusters were reported to appear linked to parvovirus B19, influenza, CMV and Epstein-Barr virus. The study gave a list of about 160 TCR beta chains associated with cytomegalovirus. A cluster of highly shared sequence variants was judged likely to represent a technical artifact of the sequencing pipeline. Cytomegalovirus status was reported to be diagnosed by the classifier with high specificity and sensitivity in both the original and validation cohorts. In an earlier analysis of fewer than 700 of the donors, most TCR beta V segments appeared in productive rearrangements about 87% or about 30% of the time, broadly matching IMGT annotations. In this cohort, only TCR beta chains were sequenced, and detectable features were limited by the absence of alpha or paired-chain data. Because counts were too low, seventeen rarely observed V segments, including chromosome 9 orphons, were left out of the earlier analysis of over 550 of the donors. Some IMGT-functional V segments, including TRBV6-2 and TRBV6-3, could not be distinguished by the 87-base-pair reads and were therefore excluded. The authors suggested that the approach could potentially be extended to other disease states and immunological phenotypes. A later analysis associated approximately 17,000 TCR beta sequences with specific HLA alleles at a false discovery rate of 0.05. The presence/absence analyses assumed that sequencing depth was roughly uniform across donors, and that assumption may not be true. A further reported finding was that TCR beta sequences accurately predicted the HLA-A and HLA-B alleles for most subjects in the first cohort. In a later analysis, most CMV-associated TCR beta chains were found to appear HLA-restricted, with HLA associations seemingly driven largely by CMV exposure. According to a later genetic analysis, donors in an Asian-associated ancestry cluster had fewer N-insertions in productive TCRs than the approximately 650-donor mean. In a later analysis, TCR association rates were found to vary across HLA loci, with the most associated TCRs seen for DRB1 alleles and the fewest for HLA-C alleles. A later genetic analysis associated a missense DCLRE1C variant with V-gene and J-gene trimming of TCR beta chains, and an independent cohort replicated the association. The only immune exposure information available for the cohort was CMV serostatus. Because HLA typing was unavailable for some donors at each locus, only the typed subset was used in association tests. Most TCR sequences were observed very rarely across donors, whereas some public TCRs were present in many individuals. A few of the identified cytomegalovirus-associated TCR beta chains were confirmed in vitro to be specific for cytomegalovirus antigens. In a later analysis, HLA-associated TCR beta chains were found to be more clonally expanded and to have lower generation probabilities than equally common non-associated chains. Assigning TCR associations to individual alleles was difficult when HLA alleles, especially DR and DQ, strongly co-occurred.

Trimmed from V: 3 bases; trimmed from J: 7 bases; junction bases lacking a gene match: 7. Via the germline V gene (reference sequence), CDR1 is SGHNT and CDR2 YYREEE. From its cysteine to its phenylalanine, the CDR3 spans 16 amino acids. Only the CDR3 DNA stays, 48 bases, in frame from base 1. Receptors were amplified or captured by the immunoSEQ multiplex PCR assay. A mixture of 60 forward primers for TCR Vbeta segments and 13 reverse primers for TCR Jbeta segments was used in the multiplex PCR. The CDR3 region of rearranged TCR beta genes was amplified from genomic DNA by a multiplex PCR assay. Amplified TCR beta libraries were sequenced as 87-base-pair reads on the Illumina HiSeq System. As for the original processing: A later analysis counted around 72 million unique TCR beta chains across the roughly 700 repertoires, and 9.5 million to 11 million of these chains were shared by at least two donors. A nearest-neighbor algorithm error-corrected the raw reads and collapsed the reads into unique sequences, merging closely related sequences to remove PCR and sequencing errors. CDR3 sequences were aligned to IMGT reference sequences to assign V, D and J gene segments. For a sequence to be retained, at least a six-nucleotide match to both a V gene segment and a J gene segment was required. A rearrangement counted as productive if the CDR3 had no stop codons and remained in frame with V and J, and every other rearrangement counted as non-productive. CDR3 was defined by IMGT convention, running from the second conserved V-encoded cysteine to the conserved J-encoded phenylalanine. The earlier analysis of fewer than 750 of the donors excluded sequences that lacked an unambiguous match to a single V gene segment. An earlier analysis of approximately 590 of the donors called V segments functional above 56.7% productive rearrangements and segregating when the between-donor standard deviation exceeded 5%. A statistical classification framework was built to diagnose cytomegalovirus status from the catalog of TCR beta chain sequences. In a later analysis, V and J genes were assigned by comparing TCR nucleotide sequences against IMGT/GENE-DB human TR gene sequences. The TCRdist pipeline was used in a later analysis to assign CDR3 sequences and most-parsimonious VDJ recombination scenarios. In a later analysis, every TCR beta chain was defined by the combination of its CDR3 amino acid sequence and its V-gene family, and reads without a unique V-gene family were dropped. A later analysis removed roughly 590 highly shared, low-generation-probability nucleotide sequences to deal with suspected cross-contamination and a sequencing artifact. In a later analysis, a clonal expansion index was calculated for each public chain from normalized within-repertoire ranks of inferred template counts. Generation probabilities in a later analysis came from a VDJ recombination model fitted to out-of-frame rearrangements, and those results were checked against IGoR. In a later analysis, TCR-TCR, TCR-HLA and TCR-CMV co-occurrence was scored with hypergeometric tests, and a repertoire-size bias correction was applied to TCR pairs. In a later analysis, false discovery rates were estimated by permuting HLA or CMV assignments 20 times. In a later analysis, co-occurring TCRs were grouped using DBSCAN, and TCRdist sequence similarity was added for clustering within HLA-allele-positive subsets. For co-occurrence clustering, repertoires with fewer than 30,000 or more than 120,000 public chains were excluded, along with roughly 5 repertoires with anomalous nucleotide sharing. This is the immuneACCESS table as TCRdb keeps it, with only in-frame sequences that have V and J called. A part of the clones is gone; compared with another copy, unresolved V genes explain less than half, and the rest is unexplained. D and trimming were read from the DNA, whereas the V and J calls and clone size are those reported in that table. In all, the sample holds roughly 150,000 clones, and about 80% of those were seen once. Of the sample, around 6.1% falls within the top ten clones.

In total, roughly 670 healthy bone marrow donors made up the cohort. At the time of sampling, every cohort member was nominally healthy, though immune exposures that went unrecorded were likely present. The donor was CMV seropositive and belonged to the group of more than 250 seropositive cohort members. Every donor gave a peripheral blood sample, and the peripheral blood mononuclear cells from that sample were used for TCR beta sequencing. Genomic DNA was extracted from the blood cell samples with the Qiagen DNeasy Blood Extraction Kit. For this clone: Its recognized antigen is unknown. The input lacks base qualities; no much larger clone sits a single base away.

The receptor was derived from a man aged 25-40 years in good health and CMV-seropositive. The chain is made from TRBV5-4 and TRBJ2-2, and TRBD2 aligns with 12 junction nucleotides. Sequencing was carried out using PBMCs. The DNA is as follows: TGTGCCAGCAGCTCAGGACTAGCGGGACCCGGCGGGGAGCTGTTTTTT. This yields the protein CASSSGLAGPGGELFF. When the CDR3 is completed using the reference TRBV5-4 and TRBJ2-2 genes on either side, the full variable domain is ETGVTQSPTHLIKTRGQQVTLRCSSQSGHNTVSWYQQALGQGPQFIFQYYREEENGRGNFPPRFSGLQFPNYSSELNVNALELDDSALYLCASSSGLAGPGGELFFGEGSRLTVL.